The TCR beta chain under discussion was sequenced for a study of tumor-infiltrating lymphocytes in glioblastoma multiforme. Findings and limits, study-wide: Only one glioblastoma patient had TCR and mutation analysis. RNA-based TCR sequencing may distort clone frequencies, since cells carry unequal TCR transcript numbers.

J was trimmed by 6 bases and V by 4 bases; bases with no gene match: 7. Germline CDR1 is SGHAT and CDR2 is FQNNGV. The CDR3 is 14 residues long. This clonotype is medium-sized by share. The antigen is undetermined. TCR beta libraries were built from RNA through three nested multiplex PCR rounds using modified ARM-PCR. Input was approximately 0.5 ug total RNA, reverse-transcribed with a C-beta primer. These TCRB libraries lack any described unique molecular identifiers. TCRdb re-derived calls from the multiplex PCR reads in MiXCR, one entry per CDR3 protein. The sample contains around 33,000 distinct CDR3 sequences, 61% of which appear only once.

V gene TRBV11-2 combines with J gene TRBJ2-7; TRBD1 matches 9 bases. This receptor was taken from a male donor with glioblastoma. Sequences were obtained from brain tumor tissue. This CDR3 reads CASSSRDREFEQYF. The CDR3 bases are TGTGCCAGCAGCTCCCGGGACAGGGAATTCGAGCAGTACTTC.